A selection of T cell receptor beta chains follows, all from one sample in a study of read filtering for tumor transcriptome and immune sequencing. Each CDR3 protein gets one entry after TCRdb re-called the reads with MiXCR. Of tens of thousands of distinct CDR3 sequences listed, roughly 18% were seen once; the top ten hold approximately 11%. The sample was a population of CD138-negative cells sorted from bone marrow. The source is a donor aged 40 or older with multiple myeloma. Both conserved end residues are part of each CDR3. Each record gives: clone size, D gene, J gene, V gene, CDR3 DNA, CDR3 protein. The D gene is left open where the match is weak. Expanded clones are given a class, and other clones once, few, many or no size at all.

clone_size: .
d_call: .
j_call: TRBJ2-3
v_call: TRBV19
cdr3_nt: TGTGCCAGTAGTATCCTGGGGGATACGCAGTATTTT
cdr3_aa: CASSILGDTQYF

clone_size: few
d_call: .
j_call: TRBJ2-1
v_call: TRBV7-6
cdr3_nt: TGTGCCAGCAGCTTAGATAGATTCTCCTCCTACAATGAGCAGTTCTTC
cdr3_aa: CASSLDRFSSYNEQFF

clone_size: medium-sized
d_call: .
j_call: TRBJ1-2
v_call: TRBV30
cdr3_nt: TGTGCCTGGAGTGTATTAGACTCCGGACAAGACTTTACCTATGGCTACACCTTC
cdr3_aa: CAWSVLDSGQDFTYGYTF

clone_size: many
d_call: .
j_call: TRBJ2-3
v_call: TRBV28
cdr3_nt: TGTGCCAGCAGTTTCAGGCTCGATACGCAGTATTTT
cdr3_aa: CASSFRLDTQYF

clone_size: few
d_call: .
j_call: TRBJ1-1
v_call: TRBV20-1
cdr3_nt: TGCAGTGCGGAGGGGGGCAATACGAACACTGAAGCTTTCTTT
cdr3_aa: CSAEGGNTNTEAFF

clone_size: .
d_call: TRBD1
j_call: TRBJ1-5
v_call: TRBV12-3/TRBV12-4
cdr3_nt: TGTGCCAGCAGTACGAGGACAGGCGATCAGCCCCAGCATTTT
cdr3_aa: CASSTRTGDQPQHF

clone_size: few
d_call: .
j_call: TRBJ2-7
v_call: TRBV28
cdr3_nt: TGTGCCAGCAATACACCCTTGGCGGCCCACGAGCAGTACTTC
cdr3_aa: CASNTPLAAHEQYF

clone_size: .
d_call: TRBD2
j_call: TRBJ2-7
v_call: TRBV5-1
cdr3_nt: TGCGCCAGCAGCTCCGGGACTAGCGGGTACGAGCAGTACTTC
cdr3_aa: CASSSGTSGYEQYF

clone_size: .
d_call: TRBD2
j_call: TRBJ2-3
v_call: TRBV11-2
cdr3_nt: TGTGCCAGCAGCTTAGCCCCAACCGGGACTATTTCAGGTACGCATTATTTT
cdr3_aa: CASSLAPTGTISGTHYF

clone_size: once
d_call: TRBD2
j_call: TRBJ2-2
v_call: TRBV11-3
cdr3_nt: TGTGCCAGCAGCCCTCCGGGCCTAGCGGGGGGCCAACGGAACACCGGGGAGCTGTTTTTT
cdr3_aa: CASSPPGLAGGQRNTGELFF

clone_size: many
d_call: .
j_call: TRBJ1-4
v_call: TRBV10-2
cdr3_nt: TGCGCCAGCAGTGACCCGCAGGTTGGAGAAAAACTGTTTTTT
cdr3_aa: CASSDPQVGEKLFF

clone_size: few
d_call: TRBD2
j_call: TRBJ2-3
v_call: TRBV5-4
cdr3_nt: TGTGCCAGCAGCTTGAGCGGGATCCTCACAGATACGCAGTATTTT
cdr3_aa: CASSLSGILTDTQYF

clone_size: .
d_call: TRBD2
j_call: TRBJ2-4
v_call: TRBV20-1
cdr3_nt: TGCAGTGCTCCTAGCGGGGGAGTAGCCAAAAACATTCAGTACTTC
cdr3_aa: CSAPSGGVAKNIQYF

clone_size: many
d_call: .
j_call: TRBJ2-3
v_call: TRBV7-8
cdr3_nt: TGTGCCAGCAGCTTAGTAGGGGGGGCCCACACAGATACGCAGTATTTT
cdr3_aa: CASSLVGGAHTDTQYF

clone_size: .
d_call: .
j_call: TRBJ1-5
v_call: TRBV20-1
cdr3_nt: TGCAGTGCTAGGTGGGGAGGCCCCCAGCATTTT
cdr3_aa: CSARWGGPQHF

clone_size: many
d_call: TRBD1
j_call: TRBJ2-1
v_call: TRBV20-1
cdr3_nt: TGCAGTGCTACGACAGGGATCATCGGTGAGCAGTTCTTC
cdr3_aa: CSATTGIIGEQFF

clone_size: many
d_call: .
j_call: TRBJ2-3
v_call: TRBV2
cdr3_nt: TGTGCCAGCAGAATAGCGGCCCACACAGATACGCAGTATTTT
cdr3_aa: CASRIAAHTDTQYF

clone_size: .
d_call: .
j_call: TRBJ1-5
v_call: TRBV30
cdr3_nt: TGTGCCTGGAGTGGGGGAGTAGGCAATCAGCCCCAGCATTTT
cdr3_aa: CAWSGGVGNQPQHF

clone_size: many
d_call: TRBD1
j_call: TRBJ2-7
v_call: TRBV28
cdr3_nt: TGTGCCAGCAGTTTATGGGCCGGGACAGGGAGCTACGAGCAGTACTTC
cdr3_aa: CASSLWAGTGSYEQYF

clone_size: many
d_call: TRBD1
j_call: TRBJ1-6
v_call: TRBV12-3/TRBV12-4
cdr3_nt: TGTGCCAGCAGTTACGACAGGGCTAATTCACCCCTCCACTTT
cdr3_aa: CASSYDRANSPLHF

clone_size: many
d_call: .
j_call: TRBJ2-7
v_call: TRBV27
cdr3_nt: TGTGCCAGCAGTTCTCGGGGGCCCTACGAGCAGTACTTC
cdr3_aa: CASSSRGPYEQYF

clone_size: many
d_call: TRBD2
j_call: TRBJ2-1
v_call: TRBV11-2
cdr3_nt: TGTGCCAGCAGCTTAGGGCTAGCGGGGCGGAGTGAGCAGTTCTTC
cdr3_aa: CASSLGLAGRSEQFF

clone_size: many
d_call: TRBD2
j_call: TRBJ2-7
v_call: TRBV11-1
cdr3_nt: TGTGCCAGCAGCCAAGGACTAGCGGTCCCCCACGAGCAGTACTTC
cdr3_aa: CASSQGLAVPHEQYF

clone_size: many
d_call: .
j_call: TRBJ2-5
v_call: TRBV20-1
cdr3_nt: TGCAGTGCTAGAGCGGTGGGATCCCAAGAGACCCAGTACTTC
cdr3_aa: CSARAVGSQETQYF

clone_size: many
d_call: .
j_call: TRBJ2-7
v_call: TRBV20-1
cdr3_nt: TGCAGTGCTAAAAACAGGGAAAGGTACGAGCAGTACTTC
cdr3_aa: CSAKNRERYEQYF

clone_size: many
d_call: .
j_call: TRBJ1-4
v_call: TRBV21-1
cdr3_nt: TGTGCCAGCAGCAAAGTACGGGACAGGGGGTGCGAAAAACTGTTTTTT
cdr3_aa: CASSKVRDRGCEKLFF

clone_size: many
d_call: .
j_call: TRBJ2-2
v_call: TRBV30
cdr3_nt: TGTGCCTGGAGTGTACTGGGCGCCGGGGAGCTGTTTTTT
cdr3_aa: CAWSVLGAGELFF

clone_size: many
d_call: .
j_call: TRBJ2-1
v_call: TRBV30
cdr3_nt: TGTGCCTGGACCAGGGCGAATGAGCAGTTCTTC
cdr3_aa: CAWTRANEQFF

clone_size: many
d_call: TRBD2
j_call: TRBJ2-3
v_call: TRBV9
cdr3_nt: TGTGCCAGCAGCGTAGGACTAGCGGGAGAATTGGATACGCAGTATTTT
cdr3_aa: CASSVGLAGELDTQYF

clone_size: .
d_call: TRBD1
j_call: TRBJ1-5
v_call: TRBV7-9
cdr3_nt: TGTGCCGGCAGCCCCGGGACAGGGGTTCAGCCCCAGCATTTT
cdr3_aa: CAGSPGTGVQPQHF

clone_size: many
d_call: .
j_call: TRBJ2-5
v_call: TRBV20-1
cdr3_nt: TGCAGTGTAATATCGGATTTCCAAGAGACCCAGTACTTC
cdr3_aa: CSVISDFQETQYF

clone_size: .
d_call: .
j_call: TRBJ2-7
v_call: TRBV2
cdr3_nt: TGTGCCAGCAGTGAAGGCAGCTACGAGCAGTACTTC
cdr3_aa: CASSEGSYEQYF

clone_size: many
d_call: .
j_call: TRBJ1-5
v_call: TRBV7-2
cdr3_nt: TGTGCCAGCAGCAAAGACAATCAGCCCCAGCATTTT
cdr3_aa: CASSKDNQPQHF

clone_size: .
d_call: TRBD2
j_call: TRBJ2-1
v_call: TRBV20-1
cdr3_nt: TGCAGTGGGACCGTCCAGCGGGAGGGGGGTGAGCAGTTCTTC
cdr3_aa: CSGTVQREGGEQFF

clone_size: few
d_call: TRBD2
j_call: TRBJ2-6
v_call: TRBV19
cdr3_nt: TGTGCCAGTAGTATCCTAGCGGGGCTCTCTGGGGCCAACGTCCTGACTTTC
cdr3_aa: CASSILAGLSGANVLTF

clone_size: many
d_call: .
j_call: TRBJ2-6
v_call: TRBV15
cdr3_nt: TGTGCCACCAGCAGAGCCGGGTCTGGGGCCAACGTCCTGACTTTC
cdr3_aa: CATSRAGSGANVLTF

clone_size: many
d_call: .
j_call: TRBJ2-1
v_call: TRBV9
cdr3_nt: TGTGCCAGCGCCCTCGGGGGCGGGGCCGACAATGAGCAGTTCTTC
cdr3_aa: CASALGGGADNEQFF

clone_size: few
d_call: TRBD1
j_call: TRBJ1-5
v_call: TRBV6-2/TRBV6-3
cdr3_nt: TGTGCCAGCAGTTACAAGGACAGGGGCAATCAGCCCCAGCATTTT
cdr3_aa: CASSYKDRGNQPQHF

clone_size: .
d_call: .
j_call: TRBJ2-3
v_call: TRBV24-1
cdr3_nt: TGTGCCACCAGTGCTGGACAGCCCACAGATACGCAGTATTTT
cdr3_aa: CATSAGQPTDTQYF

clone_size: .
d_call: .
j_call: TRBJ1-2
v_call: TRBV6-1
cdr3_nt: TGTGCCAGCAGTGATGGTGTGGTTGCCTATGGCTACACCTTC
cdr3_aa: CASSDGVVAYGYTF

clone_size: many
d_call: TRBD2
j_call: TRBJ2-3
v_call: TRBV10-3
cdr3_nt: TGTGCCATTAGTGGTGTGGCTAGCGGGAGTCTCGGGGCAGATACGCAGTATTTT
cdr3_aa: CAISGVASGSLGADTQYF

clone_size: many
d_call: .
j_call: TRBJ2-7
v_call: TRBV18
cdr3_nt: TGTGCCAGCTCACCAACGGACCCGGGCTACGAGCAGTACTTC
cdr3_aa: CASSPTDPGYEQYF

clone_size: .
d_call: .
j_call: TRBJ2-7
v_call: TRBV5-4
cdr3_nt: TGTGCCAGCAGCTTGCCGTCCAACCCCACCGAGCAGTACTTC
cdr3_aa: CASSLPSNPTEQYF

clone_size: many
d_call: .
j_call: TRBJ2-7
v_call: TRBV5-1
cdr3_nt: TGCGCCAGCAGCGTTGGGTTTGGGACGTCCTACGAGCAGTACTTC
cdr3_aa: CASSVGFGTSYEQYF

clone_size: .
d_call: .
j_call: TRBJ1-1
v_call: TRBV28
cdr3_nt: TGTGCCAGCAGTCTGGCAGGAAACATGAACACTGGAGCTTTCTTT
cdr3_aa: CASSLAGNMNTGAFF

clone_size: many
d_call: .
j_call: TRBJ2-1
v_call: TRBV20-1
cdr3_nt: TGCAGTGCTAGACCCGGGGCCCGGCGGTCCTACAATGAGCAGTTCTTC
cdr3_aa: CSARPGARRSYNEQFF

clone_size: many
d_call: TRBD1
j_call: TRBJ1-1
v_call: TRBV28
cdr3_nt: TGTGCCAGCACCAATCCGGGACAGGGCACTGAAGCTTTCTTT
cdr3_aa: CASTNPGQGTEAFF